This entry lists 13 T cell receptor beta chains sequenced from one sample in a study of siplizumab effects on memory and regulatory T cells. Method: immunoSEQ multiplex PCR; TCRdb's copy keeps in-frame clones and lacks some. The repertoire has about 87,000 clones, 90% of them found once; the top ten carry about 15%. Sequencing input: CD4+ T cells sorted from blood. The source is a human donor in good health.

This clone was counted a single time. V is TRBV28 and J is TRBJ2-5; the D is unclear. The CDR3 covers 13 residues. Germline CDR1 is MDHEN and CDR2 is SYDVKM. V was cut by 3 bases and J by 1 base, with 6 bases left in between. CDR3: CASSFGGQETQYF. The DNA of the CDR3 is TGTGCCAGCAGTTTCGGCGGCCAAGAGACCCAGTACTTC.

The genes are TRBV30 and TRBJ2-7; no clear D. This CDR3 contains 13 residues. From germline, CDR1 is GTSNPN and CDR2 SVGIG (reference sequence). V shed 0 bases and J shed 6 bases, with 12 bases lying between them. The CDR3 bases are TGTGCCTGGAGTGTCCGGAGAGACTTCGAGCAGTACTTC. This translates into CAWSVRRDFEQYF.

The V and J genes are TRBV6-1 and TRBJ1-5, with D perhaps matching TRBD1 (5 bases). Trimming cost V 6 bases and J 6 bases, with 18 bases left between them. Germline V gives CDR1 MNHNS, CDR2 SASEGT. The CDR3 is 15 residues long. The CDR3 bases are TGTGCCAGCAGGGAACCGGGACCCTCGAGTCAGCCCCAGCATTTT. Translating gives CASREPGPSSQPQHF.

Points on this clone: The sample contains more than one DNA sequence encoding this CDR3. Here the CDR3 reads CASSLGASYNEQFF. The CDR3 DNA sequence: TGTGCCAGCAGTCTCGGGGCCTCCTACAATGAGCAGTTCTTC. V is TRBV28 and J is TRBJ2-1; D could derive from TRBD1 or TRBD2 (5 bases each). CDR1 is MDHEN, CDR2 SYDVKM, per germline. The V gene lost 5 bases and the J gene lost 0 bases, with 8 bases spanning the gap. This CDR3 has 14 residues.

The chain joins TRBV30 to TRBJ2-5; D is possibly TRBD1 (6 bases). The V gene lost 5 bases and the J gene lost 5 bases, with 15 bases spanning the gap. This CDR3 region has 13 residues. CDR1 is GTSNPN and CDR2 is SVGIG in the germline V gene (reference sequence). CDR3 protein: CAWVLQGWETQYF. The DNA of the CDR3 is TGTGCCTGGGTCCTACAGGGCTGGGAGACCCAGTACTTC.

Note on this clone: A read error may account for a junction end that differs from germline. The genes are TRBV7-7 and TRBJ2-5; D tentatively fits TRBD1 or TRBD2 (5 bases each). From germline, CDR1 is SSHAT and CDR2 FNYEAQ (reference sequence). This CDR3 comprises 16 residues. The CDR3 sequence is CASSLRAGSYGETQYF. DNA of the CDR3: TGTGCTAGCAGCTTACGGGCAGGGAGCTACGGAGAGACCCAGTACTTC. Supplemented by reference TRBV7-7 and TRBJ2-5, the full variable domain reads GAGVSQSPRYKVTKRGQDVTLRCDPISSHATLYWYQQALGQGPEFLTYFNYEAQPDKSGLPSDRFSAERPEGSISTLTIQRTEQRDSAMYRCASSLRAGSYGETQYFGPGTRLLVL.

Turning to this clone: This sample also contains other DNA sequences that code for the same CDR3. V is TRBV6-1 and J is TRBJ1-5, with unresolved D. Germline V gene data show CDR1 as MNHNS and CDR2 as SASEGT. CDR3 length equals 15 residues. The ends were cut back, 0 bases at V and 2 bases at J, with 8 bases in the middle. The CDR3 nucleotides read TGTGCCAGCAGTGAAGCACGGGTGGGCAATCAGCCCCAGCATTTT. Protein sequence: CASSEARVGNQPQHF.

As DNA, the CDR3 is TGCGCCAGCAGCCTAGGAGCCCCAGCAGATACGCAGTATTTT. It translates to CASSLGAPADTQYF. J is TRBJ2-3 and V is TRBV4-1; no clear D. The ends were cut back, 4 bases at V and 4 bases at J, with 12 bases in the middle. The CDR3 contains 14 residues. The V gene's germline CDR1 is MGHRA and CDR2 YSYEKL.

The rearrangement joins TRBV30 to TRBJ2-1, with TRBD2 matching 8 bases. In germline, CDR1 is GTSNPN, CDR2 SVGIG (reference sequence). There are 15 residues in the CDR3. J was trimmed by 8 bases and V by 4 bases; bases with no gene match: 13. This chain's CDR3 is CAWKVRSGSFYEQFF. As DNA, the CDR3 is TGTGCCTGGAAAGTAAGAAGCGGGAGTTTCTATGAGCAGTTCTTC.

V and J are TRBV4-2 and TRBJ2-5; a weak D match, TRBD2 (6 bases). The CDR3 sequence is 14 residues long. The germline V gene encodes CDR1 LGHNA and CDR2 YNFKEQ. V was pared by 0 bases and J by 4 bases, with 9 bases between. The CDR3 is CASSQELGGETQYF. DNA of the CDR3: TGTGCCAGCAGCCAAGAACTCGGGGGAGAGACCCAGTACTTC.

This chain uses TRBV7-8 with TRBJ2-7; D gene unclear. Trimming took 0 bases from V and 3 from J, leaving 6 bases between them. The CDR3 is made up of 13 amino acids. The V gene's germline CDR1 is SGHVS and CDR2 FQNEAQ. The DNA for the CDR3 is TGTGCCAGCAGCTTAGCAGGGATCTACGAGCAGTACTTC. Amino acid sequence: CASSLAGIYEQYF.

The chain recombines TRBV5-1 with TRBJ2-3, with D possibly being TRBD2 (6 bases). The CDR3 is 17 residues long. CDR1 SGHRS and CDR2 YFSETQ come from the germline V gene. V was trimmed by 0 bases and J by 2 bases, leaving 16 bases between them. CDR3 sequence reads: CASSLERATSPTDTQYF. CDR3 nucleotide sequence: TGCGCCAGCAGCTTGGAGCGGGCCACGAGTCCCACAGATACGCAGTATTTT.

The chain joins TRBV30 to TRBJ1-5; TRBD1 aligns across 9 bases. The CDR3 has 15 residues. V shed 0 bases and J 4 bases; nucleotides not matched to a gene: 4. Germline V gene data show CDR1 as GTSNPN and CDR2 as SVGIG (reference sequence). Here the CDR3 reads CAWSVNRGQNQPQHF. The DNA of the CDR3 is TGTGCCTGGAGTGTAAACAGGGGGCAGAATCAGCCCCAGCATTTT.